This passage covers 32 T cell receptor beta chains from one sample sequenced in a study of T-cell reconstitution after alpha-beta-depleted transplantation in children. Unique molecular identifiers were built into the TCRbeta library. Via MiXCR, TCRdb re-called the PCR reads, giving one row per CDR3 protein. The sample shows approximately 490,000 distinct CDR3 sequences, more than 9% of them seen only once. The source was PBMCs, collected before TCRalphabeta/CD19-depleted stem cell transplant. The receptors come from a child younger than 10 with inherited bone marrow failure, due to receive a stem cell transplant.

This clonotype was seen ten or more times. The chain is built from TRBV6-5 and TRBJ1-2; TRBD1 is a possible D gene (5 bases). There are 13 residues in the CDR3. CDR1 MNHEY and CDR2 SVGAGI come from the germline V gene. Trimming took off 8 bases at V and 2 bases at J, with 12 bases between the two ends. CDR3 protein: CASGGTANYGYTF. The CDR3, as DNA: TGTGCCAGCGGAGGGACGGCGAACTATGGCTACACCTTC.

The chain combines TRBV5-4 with TRBJ2-3; the match to TRBD1 covers 10 bases. This CDR3 comprises 15 residues. The germline V gene encodes CDR1 SGHNT and CDR2 YYREEE (reference sequence). V lost 4 bases to trimming and J lost 1 base; unmatched junction nucleotides: 3. This chain's CDR3 is CASSGDRGGTDTQYF. In nucleotides, the CDR3 is TGTGCCAGCAGCGGGGACAGGGGTGGCACAGATACGCAGTATTTT. The full variable domain, its missing parts supplied by reference TRBV5-4 and TRBJ2-3, is ETGVTQSPTHLIKTRGQQVTLRCSSQSGHNTVSWYQQALGQGPQFIFQYYREEENGRGNFPPRFSGLQFPNYSSELNVNALELDDSALYLCASSGDRGGTDTQYFGPGTRLTVL.

This clonotype was recorded many times. The chain is built from TRBV12-3 or TRBV12-4 and TRBJ2-1, with no clear D. Trimming left V 1 base short and J 1 base short, with 14 bases between. CDR3 length equals 17 residues. In DNA form, the CDR3 reads TGTGCCAGCAGTTTAGTCGGAAGGGTTATTTCCTACAATGAGCAGTTCTTC. This translates into CASSLVGRVISYNEQFF.

This clonotype was counted only a few times. This rearrangement joins TRBV14 to TRBJ2-7; 12 bases are a match to TRBD1. The CDR3 contains 17 residues. Germline lookup yields CDR1 SGHDN and CDR2 FVKESK. V was pared by 0 bases and J by 7 bases, with 10 bases of the junction left unmatched. The CDR3 sequence: CASSQEGTGGAVGEQYF. The CDR3 DNA follows: TGTGCCAGCAGCCAAGAAGGGACAGGGGGCGCCGTTGGGGAGCAGTACTTC.

This clonotype was seen repeatedly, ten times or more. This sequence joins TRBV12-3 or TRBV12-4 and TRBJ2-7; D is unresolved. The CDR3 extends over 14 amino acids. V was clipped by 4 bases and J by 0 bases, with 10 bases between them. Written as DNA, the CDR3 is TGTGCCAGCAGTTGGTCGGCGAGCTCCTACGAGCAGTACTTC. It translates to CASSWSASSYEQYF.

This clonotype was observed at least ten times. The CDR3 DNA is TGTGCCAGCAGTATAGCGGGAGTCCCCTACAATGAGCAGTTCTTC. This gives the protein CASSIAGVPYNEQFF. This chain links TRBV27 with TRBJ2-1; 9 positions agree with TRBD2. The junction had 4 bases not matched to a gene; V was cut back by 5 bases and J by 2 bases. CDR1 is MNHEY and CDR2 is SMNVEV in the germline V gene (reference sequence). This CDR3 is built from 15 residues.

A few counts support this clonotype. This chain uses TRBV12-3 or TRBV12-4 with TRBJ2-3; 8 bases align to TRBD2. CDR3 length equals 18 residues. V shed 3 bases, J shed 10 bases, and the junction held 21 bases outside the gene matches. The CDR3 loop reads CASSFLALLRAGDDSQYF. The CDR3 DNA is TGTGCCAGCAGTTTTCTTGCCCTTTTGCGAGCGGGAGACGATTCGCAGTATTTT.

This clonotype was observed at least ten times. V is TRBV28 and J is TRBJ1-5; no definite D call. This CDR3 is 14 amino acids long. Deletions cut 3 bases from V and 0 bases from J, with 6 bases between. Germline CDR1 is MDHEN and CDR2 is SYDVKM. The CDR3 nucleotides read TGTGCCAGCAGTTTGGGGAATAGCAATCAGCCCCAGCATTTT. Protein: CASSLGNSNQPQHF.

This clonotype was recorded at least ten times. The V call is TRBV29-1, the J call TRBJ1-1; D is possibly TRBD1 (6 bases). V was pared by 6 bases and J by 5 bases, with 19 bases between. Germline CDR1 SQVTM, CDR2 ANQGSEA. The CDR3 contains 14 residues. The CDR3 here is CSVIRGGGRTEAFF. CDR3 in DNA: TGCAGCGTCATCCGAGGGGGGGGTCGGACTGAAGCTTTCTTT. The complete variable domain, with remaining parts taken from reference TRBV29-1 and TRBJ1-1, reads SAVISQKPSRDICQRGTSLTIQCQVDSQVTMMFWYRQQPGQSLTLIATANQGSEATYESGFVIDKFPISRPNLTFSTLTVSNMSPEDSSIYLCSVIRGGGRTEAFFGQGTRLTVV.

This clonotype was recorded many times. This chain links TRBV29-1 with TRBJ1-2; 8 positions match TRBD1. This CDR3 is 13 amino acids long. With V trimmed by 7 bases and J by 2 bases, 6 bases remained unmatched. From germline, CDR1 is SQVTM and CDR2 ANQGSEA. For the CDR3, the DNA is TGCAGCGCCCCGGGACAGGAAAACTATGGCTACACCTTC. Translation gives CSAPGQENYGYTF.

This clonotype has ten or more counts. The CDR3 sequence: CATSRARLSSYNEQFF. CDR3 nucleotides: TGTGCCACCAGCAGAGCCCGGCTAAGCTCCTACAATGAGCAGTTCTTC. The J gene is TRBJ2-1, the V gene TRBV15; the D is unclear. The CDR3 sequence is 16 residues long. CDR1 is LNHNV, CDR2 YYDKDF, per germline (reference sequence). V was pared by 1 base and J by 0 bases, with 10 bases between.

V is TRBV28 and J is TRBJ2-1, with D hard to call. Trimming took off 7 bases at V and 9 bases at J, with 10 bases between the two ends. The germline V gene encodes CDR1 MDHEN and CDR2 SYDVKM. The CDR3 is 11 residues long. CDR3 DNA sequence: TGTGCCAGCACCAGCAGATTTGAGCAGTTCTTC. Translation: CASTSRFEQFF.

This clonotype was recorded at least ten times. The J gene is TRBJ2-5, the V gene TRBV4-3; 11 nucleotides agree with TRBD2. The J segment lost 5 bases and the V segment lost 4 bases, leaving 12 bases of the junction unmatched. The CDR3 is made up of 17 amino acids. Germline-derived CDR1 and CDR2 are LGHNA and YSLEER. The CDR3, as DNA: TGCGCCAGCAGCCGAGGCACCACGGTAGCGGGAGGGGAGACCCAGTACTTC. Its protein is CASSRGTTVAGGETQYF.

The chain recombines TRBV20-1 with TRBJ2-7; 10 bases line up with TRBD1. V gave up 0 bases and J gave up 5 bases; unmatched junction bases: 7. This CDR3 has 15 amino acids. Germline loops: CDR1 DFQATT, CDR2 SNEGSKA (reference sequence). CDR3 nucleotide sequence: TGCAGTGCTAGAGATCCCGGGACAGGGGTACACGAGCAGTACTTC. It translates to CSARDPGTGVHEQYF.

As regards this clonotype: A much more abundant neighbour one base away suggests this may be a read error. This chain links TRBV5-4 with TRBJ2-5, with D tentatively TRBD1 (6 bases). Trimming removed 6 bases from V and 4 bases from J, with 16 bases in between. Germline V CDR1 and CDR2: SGHNT, YYREEE (reference sequence). The CDR3 length is 14 residues. CDR3 DNA sequence: TGTGCCAGCATCACCCACAGGGAGAGAGAGACCCAGTACTTC. It specifies CASITHRERETQYF.

The chain is built from TRBV6-5 and TRBJ1-1, with D hard to call. CDR1 MNHEY and CDR2 SVGAGI come from the germline V gene. This CDR3 spans 16 amino acids. The V end was cut by 2 bases, the J end by 0 bases, with 13 bases between. The CDR3 DNA reads as TGTGCCAGCAGTTACGACTTCGACTACATGAACACTGAAGCTTTCTTT. Translation: CASSYDFDYMNTEAFF.

This clonotype was seen repeatedly, ten times or more. The chain links TRBV7-2 to TRBJ1-2, with TRBD1 identical over 7 bases. CDR1 is SGHTA, CDR2 FQGNSA, per germline. The length of the CDR3 is 14 residues. V shed 5 bases, J shed 2 bases, and the junction held 5 bases outside the gene matches. CDR3 sequence reads: CASSLEGANYGYTF. The CDR3 bases are TGTGCCAGCAGCCTAGAGGGGGCCAACTATGGCTACACCTTC.

This clonotype was counted ten times or more. V gene TRBV27 combines with J gene TRBJ2-1; 9 bases agree with TRBD2. The CDR3 length is 18 residues. Losses at the gene ends were 0 bases for V and 1 base for J; bases not matched to a gene: 7. Germline V gene sequence: CDR1 MNHEY, CDR2 SMNVEV (reference sequence). The CDR3: CASSLSASGKWSYNEQFF. CDR3 in DNA: TGTGCCAGCAGTTTATCGGCTAGCGGGAAATGGTCCTACAATGAGCAGTTCTTC.

This clonotype was picked up a small number of times. The rearrangement uses TRBV7-2 and TRBJ2-1; 8 bases map to TRBD2. The CDR3 runs 17 residues. The J segment lost 0 bases and the V segment lost 4 bases, leaving 8 bases of the junction unmatched. Per the germline V gene, CDR1 is SGHTA and CDR2 is FQGNSA. The CDR3 region is CASSYRSGTLSYNEQFF. In nucleotides, the CDR3 is TGTGCCAGCAGCTACCGTAGCGGGACCCTCTCCTACAATGAGCAGTTCTTC.

This clonotype was seen repeatedly, ten times or more. The V and J genes are TRBV11-2 and TRBJ2-7; D might be TRBD2 (5 bases). V lost 5 bases and J lost 11, with 22 bases in between. This CDR3 has 14 residues. Germline V CDR1 and CDR2: SGHAT, FQNNGV. CDR3 nucleotides: TGTGCCAGCAGCGAACCCGGCGGACCCGGAGGAAAGTACTTC. This translates into CASSEPGGPGGKYF.

Many counts were recorded for this clonotype. The chain links TRBV5-5 to TRBJ2-3, with 7 positions matching TRBD2. From germline, CDR1 is SGHKS and CDR2 YYEKEE (reference sequence). V lost 2 bases, J lost 6 bases, and 9 bases stayed unmatched. The CDR3 consists of 15 residues. CDR3 sequence reads: CASSFDGLERDTQYF. CDR3 in DNA: TGTGCCAGCAGCTTCGACGGACTAGAGAGGGATACGCAGTATTTT.

This clonotype was counted ten times or more. The chain carries TRBV4-3 and TRBJ1-1; D remains ambiguous. This CDR3 spans 16 amino acids. Germline CDR1 LGHNA, CDR2 YSLEER. V gave up 0 bases and J gave up 0 bases, with 11 bases separating them. This CDR3 is CASSQEGSPMNTEAFF. CDR3 DNA: TGCGCCAGCAGCCAAGAAGGGTCGCCGATGAACACTGAAGCTTTCTTT.

This clonotype came up many times. The CDR3 spells CASSPLLAGVDAYEQYF. In nucleotides, the CDR3 is TGTGCCAGCAGTCCGTTGCTAGCGGGAGTCGACGCCTACGAGCAGTACTTC. V usage is TRBV7-9 and J usage is TRBJ2-7; 10 bases align to TRBD2. This CDR3 is 17 amino acids long. The germline V gene encodes CDR1 SEHNR and CDR2 FQNEAQ (reference sequence). The trim removed 6 bases at V and 2 bases at J, leaving 13 bases unmatched.

Comments on this clonotype: A much bigger clone sits one base away, suggesting this may be a read error. The CDR3 region has the DNA TGTTCCAGCAGACCCCTACTAGGCACAGATACGCAGTATTTT. It yields the protein CSSRPLLGTDTQYF. The chain uses TRBV5-5 and TRBJ2-3, with a weak D call TRBD2 (5 bases). CDR1 and CDR2 (germline): SGHKS, YYEKEE (reference sequence). The CDR3 extends over 14 amino acids. Full variable domain (remainder filled in from reference TRBV5-5 and TRBJ2-3): DAGVTQSPTHLIKTRGQQVTLRCSPISGHKSVSWYQQVLGQGPQFIFQYYEKEERGRGNFPDRFSARQFPNYSSELNVNALLLGDSALYLCSSRPLLGTDTQYFGPGTRLTVL.

This clonotype was observed at least ten times. The chain links TRBV29-1 to TRBJ2-2, with D perhaps being TRBD1 or TRBD2 (5 bases each). Germline-derived CDR1 and CDR2 are SQVTM and ANQGSEA. Trimming pared 4 bases from V and 3 bases from J, leaving 12 bases between. CDR3 length: 14 amino acids. The chain's CDR3 is CSVVREGHTGELFF. The CDR3 nucleotides are TGCAGCGTTGTAAGAGAGGGGCACACCGGGGAGCTGTTTTTT.

This clonotype was counted at least ten times. V usage is TRBV19 and J usage is TRBJ2-1, with 8 positions matching TRBD2. The CDR3 runs to 15 residues. Losses at the gene ends were 4 bases for V and 9 bases for J; bases not matched to a gene: 11. Per the germline V gene, CDR1 is LNHDA and CDR2 is SQIVND (reference sequence). CDR3: CASSTGTSLEGEQFF. In DNA form, the CDR3 reads TGTGCCAGTAGTACCGGGACTAGTCTGGAAGGTGAGCAGTTCTTC.

The table lists this clonotype with many counts. The genes are TRBV4-1 and TRBJ1-6; the D gene is possibly TRBD1 (6 bases). This CDR3 region has 17 residues. V lost 1 base and J 2 bases, leaving 12 bases between the germline ends. Germline CDR1 and CDR2: MGHRA and YSYEKL. CDR3 sequence (DNA): TGCGCCAGCAGCCAAGGGCCGGGGGCAACCTATAATTCACCCCTCCACTTT. It is translated as CASSQGPGATYNSPLHF.

This clonotype was seen many times. The rearrangement joins TRBV12-3 or TRBV12-4 to TRBJ2-4; weak D call: TRBD2 (6 bases). The V and J ends lost 1 base and 9 bases respectively, with 13 bases between them. The CDR3 is made up of 14 amino acids. The DNA of the CDR3 is TGTGCCAGCAGTTTAGAGGGTTTTAGCGGCATTCAGTACTTC. This gives the protein CASSLEGFSGIQYF.

This clonotype occurred many times. This rearrangement joins TRBV7-8 to TRBJ2-3, with D possibly being TRBD2 (6 bases). The V gene's germline CDR1 is SGHVS and CDR2 FQNEAQ. The CDR3 runs 16 residues. Trimming took 2 bases from V and 1 from J, leaving 13 bases between them. CDR3 region: CASSLPAAGRTDTQYF. In DNA, the CDR3 is TGTGCCAGCAGCTTACCGGCAGCGGGCCGCACAGATACGCAGTATTTT.

This clonotype was counted at least ten times. The rearrangement links TRBV5-1 to TRBJ2-5; D gene unclear. The germline gives CDR1 SGHRS, CDR2 YFSETQ. CDR3 length: 13 residues. The V end lost 4 bases, the J end lost 2 bases, and 9 bases lay between the germline ends. For the CDR3, the DNA is TGCGCCAGCAGCCCAAATATTCAAGAGACCCAGTACTTC. Its translation: CASSPNIQETQYF.

This clonotype occurred many times. The rearrangement links TRBV5-5 to TRBJ1-5; D unclear. The CDR3 loop spans 15 amino acids. V was shortened by 1 base and J by 0 bases, with 8 bases between the two germline ends. Germline V CDR1 and CDR2: SGHKS, YYEKEE (reference sequence). This CDR3 reads CASSLTFNSNQPQHF. CDR3 nucleotide sequence: TGTGCCAGCAGCTTGACATTCAATAGCAATCAGCCCCAGCATTTT.

This clonotype has more than one count but fewer than ten. The V gene is TRBV13, the J gene TRBJ2-7; TRBD2 agrees at 7 bases. J gave up 4 bases and V 6 bases, and 9 bases lay outside the gene matches. In germline, CDR1 is PRHDT, CDR2 FYEKMQ (reference sequence). There are 14 residues in the CDR3. In DNA form, the CDR3 reads TGTGCCAGCAGAGGAGCGGGGACGATTTACGAGCAGTACTTC. Translation gives CASRGAGTIYEQYF.